The clone carrying this T cell receptor beta chain was counted only a few times. The study reverse transcribed the entire isolated RNA, so it sequenced expressed TCRB transcripts. Some clones are missing from TCRdb's copy, which holds only in-frame ones; the method was immunoSEQ multiplex PCR. Of under 45,000 clones in the sample, 50% were seen once. This CDR3 is built from 13 residues. The germline CDR1 and CDR2 sequences are SEHNR and FQNEAQ (reference sequence). The V and J ends lost 7 bases and 5 bases, in that order; junction bases with no gene match: 7. This record comes from a study of beta chain features in type 1 diabetes.

The sequence came from a woman under 40 in good health. Specimen: stem cell memory CD4+ T cells from blood. The chain is built from TRBV7-9 and TRBJ2-5; 7 bases fit TRBD1. This CDR3 reads CASNIQGQETQYF. The CDR3, as DNA: TGTGCCAGCAACATACAGGGGCAGGAGACCCAGTACTTC. Supplemented by reference TRBV7-9 and TRBJ2-5, the full variable domain reads DTGVSQNPRHKITKRGQNVTFRCDPISEHNRLYWYRQTLGQGPEFLTYFQNEAQLEKSRLLSDRFSAERPKGSFSTLEIQRTEQGDSAMYLCASNIQGQETQYFGPGTRLLVL.